The 14 T cell receptor beta chains reported below all come from one sample, sequenced in a study of regulatory T cells in long-lasting Graves disease. Investigators prepared the TCR beta libraries by applying iRepertoire HTBI primers and Arm-PCR of CDR3 regions. TCRdb used MiXCR to reprocess the multiplex PCR reads, holding one entry per CDR3 protein. Counted here are approximately 470,000 distinct CDR3 sequences, less than 25% occurring once; the ten biggest clones make up 6.5% to 10%. Documented time point: persistent/refractory GD, antithyroid drugs over 5 years with positive TRAb. RNA isolated from PBMCs was used to make the TCR library. The sequencing here drew on peripheral blood mononuclear cells (PBMCs), taken when the disease was refractory, from a patient treated with antithyroid drugs. Every receptor here comes from a female donor with Graves disease.

This clonotype was seen a few times. The chain recombines TRBV27 with TRBJ2-3, with no clear D. This CDR3 has 14 residues. CDR1 and CDR2 from the germline V gene are MNHEY and SMNVEV (reference sequence). V was clipped by 3 bases and J by 0 bases, with 7 bases between them. The CDR3 protein is CASSLWPSTDTQYF. CDR3 coding DNA: TGTGCCAGCAGTTTGTGGCCTAGCACAGATACGCAGTATTTT.

This clonotype was recorded many times. This chain connects TRBV29-1 to TRBJ2-5, with TRBD1 matching over 7 bases. The germline V gene has CDR1 SQVTM and CDR2 ANQGSEA. The CDR3 has 11 amino acids. The chain's CDR3 is CTTTTGETQYF. As DNA, the CDR3 is TGCACCACCACGACAGGGGAGACCCAGTACTTC.

Concerning this clonotype: A much larger clone lies a single base off, so this may be a read error. V usage is TRBV27 and J usage is TRBJ2-1; D may be TRBD2 (5 bases). CDR1 MNHEY and CDR2 SMNVEV come from the germline V gene (reference sequence). This CDR3 spans 15 amino acids. The V end lost 2 bases, the J end lost 2 bases, and 10 bases lay between the germline ends. The CDR3 here is CASSLVGVPYNEQFF. For the CDR3, the DNA is TGTGCCAGCAGTTTAGTGGGAGTTCCCTACAATGAGCAGTTCTTC.

This sequence joins TRBV9 and TRBJ2-2, with 12 positions matching TRBD2. Germline-derived CDR1 and CDR2 are SGDLS and YYNGEE. J gave up 2 bases and V 4 bases, and 6 bases lay outside the gene matches. CDR3 length equals 17 residues. The CDR3 region is CASSPGLAGINTGELFF. CDR3 coding DNA: TGTGCCAGCAGCCCCGGACTAGCGGGGATCAACACCGGGGAGCTGTTTTTT.

This clonotype was seen ten or more times. The chain employs TRBV2 and TRBJ2-2; D gene uncertain. CDR1 is SNHLY and CDR2 is FYNNEI in the germline V gene. V was shortened by 3 bases and J by 0 bases, with 8 bases between the two germline ends. The length of the CDR3 is 15 residues. The CDR3: CASSDGRSNTGELFF. The CDR3 DNA follows: TGTGCCAGCAGTGACGGCAGGTCGAACACCGGGGAGCTGTTTTTT. Full variable domain (remainder filled in from reference TRBV2 and TRBJ2-2): EPEVTQTPSHQVTQMGQEVILRCVPISNHLYFYWYRQILGQKVEFLVSFYNNEISEKSEIFDDQFSVERPDGSNFTLKIRSTKLEDSAMYFCASSDGRSNTGELFFGEGSRLTVL.

About this clonotype: The missing conserved phenylalanine or tryptophan at the end of this CDR3 makes a read error likely. The rearrangement joins TRBV28 to TRBJ2-7; weak D call: TRBD2 (5 bases). Germline assignment: CDR1 MDHEN and CDR2 SYDVKM. CDR3 length: 12 residues. The CDR3 spells CASSSDYGEQYL. The CDR3 region has the DNA TGTGCTAGCAGCTCCGACTACGGCGAGCAGTACCTC.

This clonotype appeared many times. The rearrangement uses TRBV7-8 and TRBJ2-7; TRBD1 matches 8 bases. The CDR3 has 15 amino acids. V shed 5 bases, J shed 4 bases, and the junction held 10 bases outside the gene matches. Germline-derived CDR1 and CDR2 are SGHVS and FQNEAQ. In DNA form, the CDR3 reads TGTGCCAGCAGCCCGTCCCCGGGACAGGCGTACGAGCAGTACTTC. Amino acid sequence: CASSPSPGQAYEQYF.

This chain links TRBV5-4 with TRBJ1-2; 8 bases fit TRBD1. The germline V gene encodes CDR1 SGHNT and CDR2 YYREEE (reference sequence). The CDR3 is 15 residues long. V dropped 4 bases and J dropped 5; count of bases not matched to a gene: 10. The CDR3 coding sequence is TGTGCCAGCAGCAATACAGGGGGAGTGGATTATGGCTACACCTTC. Its protein product is CASSNTGGVDYGYTF.

This clonotype has only a few counts. The rearrangement joins TRBV15 to TRBJ2-5; D is possibly TRBD2 (5 bases). The CDR3 totals 17 residues. The V end was cut by 0 bases, the J end by 5 bases, with 19 bases between. Germline CDR1 reads LNHNV; CDR2 reads YYDKDF (reference sequence). CDR3 in amino acids: CATSRDLGGPREETQYF. The CDR3 coding sequence is TGTGCCACCAGCAGAGATCTAGGAGGCCCCCGAGAGGAGACCCAGTACTTC.

This clonotype appeared many times. The chain joins TRBV28 to TRBJ1-1; 10 bases agree with TRBD1. The CDR3 totals 17 residues. Trimming at V came to 0 bases and at J to 1 base, leaving 5 bases not matched to a gene. In germline, CDR1 is MDHEN, CDR2 SYDVKM. This CDR3 is CASSLWTGGLWNTEAFF. Here the CDR3 DNA reads TGTGCCAGCAGTTTATGGACAGGGGGCCTATGGAACACTGAAGCTTTCTTT. The complete variable domain, with remaining parts taken from reference TRBV28 and TRBJ1-1, reads DVKVTQSSRYLVKRTGEKVFLECVQDMDHENMFWYRQDPGLGLRLIYFSYDVKMKEKGDIPEGYSVSREKKERFSLILESASTNQTSMYLCASSLWTGGLWNTEAFFGQGTRLTVV.

The chain links TRBV19 to TRBJ1-1; D gene unclear. This CDR3 has 13 residues. Germline V gives CDR1 LNHDA, CDR2 SQIVND (reference sequence). Deletions cut 5 bases from V and 4 bases from J, with 11 bases between. This CDR3 reads CASSPGSRTEAFF. CDR3 DNA: TGTGCCAGTAGTCCCGGGAGCCGCACTGAAGCTTTCTTT.

This clonotype has just a few counts. The rearrangement uses TRBV12-3 or TRBV12-4 and TRBJ1-3; 8 bases map to TRBD1. There are 16 residues in the CDR3. Trimming removed 2 bases from V and 4 bases from J; junction bases left unmatched: 7. CDR3: CASSLWPGGRGNTIYF. CDR3 in DNA: TGTGCCAGCAGTTTATGGCCAGGGGGCAGAGGAAACACCATATATTTT.

The sample holds many counts of this clonotype. The genes are TRBV2 and TRBJ2-5; the match to TRBD1 covers 9 bases. After removal of 6 bases from V and 4 bases from J, the junction contained 6 bases not matched to a gene. The CDR3 is made up of 14 amino acids. The germline V gene has CDR1 SNHLY and CDR2 FYNNEI. CDR3 residues: CASSPLTGGETQYF. In DNA, the CDR3 is TGTGCCAGCAGCCCGCTGACAGGGGGAGAGACCCAGTACTTC.

This clonotype was recorded many times. The chain is built from TRBV12-3 or TRBV12-4 and TRBJ1-5, with TRBD1 matching 11 bases. V trimming: 5 bases; J trimming: 3 bases; junction bases outside the gene matches: 3. This CDR3 is 15 amino acids long. DNA of the CDR3: TGTGCCAGCAGTAGGACAGGGGGCGTCAATCAGCCCCAGCATTTT. As protein: CASSRTGGVNQPQHF.